One sample yielded the 10 T cell receptor beta chains listed below, sequenced in a study of technical replicates of blood from a handful of donors. Clones were sequenced by immunoSEQ multiplex PCR, and TCRdb holds only the in-frame ones, with some missing. In the table there are tens of thousands of clones, roughly four fifths of which are singletons. Specimen: PBMCs. The receptors were gathered from a human donor in good health. Some clones in this sample may be carry-over from other donors' samples.

V gene TRBV19 combines with J gene TRBJ2-7; D unresolved. The germline CDR1 and CDR2 sequences are LNHDA and SQIVND (reference sequence). This CDR3 spans 13 amino acids. The V gene lost 0 bases and the J gene lost 4 bases, with 7 bases spanning the gap. The CDR3 spells CASSIEAGYEQYF. In DNA, the CDR3 is TGTGCCAGTAGTATAGAAGCAGGTTACGAGCAGTACTTC.

The genes are TRBV5-1 and TRBJ2-3, with D maybe TRBD2 (6 bases). Germline V lookup: CDR1 SGHRS, CDR2 YFSETQ. The CDR3 totals 15 residues. Trimming shortened V by 2 bases and J by 4 bases, and 14 bases separated the two germline ends. The chain's CDR3 is CASSFVLEGPDTQYF. DNA for the CDR3: TGCGCCAGCAGCTTCGTTTTGGAGGGCCCAGATACGCAGTATTTT.

V gene TRBV11-2 combines with J gene TRBJ2-2; 10 nucleotides agree with TRBD2. The germline V gene has CDR1 SGHAT and CDR2 FQNNGV. The length of the CDR3 is 17 residues. V shed 4 bases, J shed 1 base, and the junction held 6 bases outside the gene matches. The CDR3: CASSSLAGVRNTGELFF. The CDR3 DNA follows: TGTGCCAGCAGCTCCCTAGCGGGAGTGAGGAACACCGGGGAGCTGTTTTTT.

This sequence joins TRBV14 and TRBJ2-5; 8 nucleotides match TRBD1. The trim removed 8 bases at V and 4 bases at J, leaving 9 bases unmatched. There are 14 residues in the CDR3. Germline V gene sequence: CDR1 SGHDN, CDR2 FVKESK. CDR3 protein: CASSTGALRETQYF. Here the CDR3 DNA reads TGTGCCAGCTCGACAGGGGCGTTACGAGAGACCCAGTACTTC.

The chain is built from TRBV19 and TRBJ1-4, with D perhaps matching TRBD1 (5 bases). The CDR3 runs 17 residues. CDR1 is LNHDA and CDR2 is SQIVND in the germline V gene (reference sequence). V lost 6 bases and J lost 0, with 17 bases in between. The CDR3 loop is CASSPYLGGSTNEKLFF. DNA of the CDR3: TGTGCCAGTAGCCCCTACTTGGGGGGATCAACTAATGAAAAACTGTTTTTT. The complete variable domain, with remaining parts taken from reference TRBV19 and TRBJ1-4, reads DGGITQSPKYLFRKEGQNVTLSCEQNLNHDAMYWYRQDPGQGLRLIYYSQIVNDFQKGDIAEGYSVSREKKESFPLTVTSAQKNPTAFYLCASSPYLGGSTNEKLFFGSGTQLSVL.

This sequence joins TRBV25-1 and TRBJ1-5, with 11 bases identical to TRBD1. J lost 7 bases, V lost 3 bases, and 8 bases had no gene match. The CDR3 contains 16 residues. The germline V gene encodes CDR1 MGHDK and CDR2 SYGVNS. For the CDR3, the DNA is TGTGCCAGCAGTGATGTAGGGGGACAGGGGGTCCAGCCCCAGCATTTT. It yields the protein CASSDVGGQGVQPQHF.

The gene calls are TRBV29-1 and TRBJ2-5, with 10 nucleotides matching TRBD2. The CDR3 is made up of 14 amino acids. Germline values: CDR1 SQVTM, CDR2 ANQGSEA. The CDR3 region has the DNA TGCAGTGCCAATTACCTAGCGGGAGATGGGACCCAGTACTTC. It yields the protein CSANYLAGDGTQYF.

The CDR3 coding sequence is TGTGCCAGCATGCAGGGGGATCGGACTGAAGCTTTCTTT. Translation gives CASMQGDRTEAFF. This sequence joins TRBV6-6 and TRBJ1-1, with TRBD1 identical over 7 bases. The CDR3 runs 13 residues. Germline V gene lookup returns CDR1 MNHNY and CDR2 SVGAGI (reference sequence). The V and J ends lost 7 bases and 5 bases, in that order; junction bases with no gene match: 7.

The chain couples TRBV7-9 to TRBJ1-4; 12 nucleotides line up with TRBD1. Germline-derived CDR1 and CDR2 are SEHNR and FQNEAQ (reference sequence). With V trimmed by 3 bases and J by 8 bases, 4 bases remained unmatched. This CDR3 comprises 15 residues. The CDR3, as DNA: TGTGCCAGCAGCTTTGCCGGGACAGGGGGCGAAAAACTGTTTTTT. As protein: CASSFAGTGGEKLFF.

About this clone: Other DNA sequences in the same sample also yield this CDR3. This rearrangement joins TRBV7-9 to TRBJ2-1; 7 bases align to TRBD1. Germline V gene data show CDR1 as SEHNR and CDR2 as FQNEAQ (reference sequence). The J segment lost 8 bases and the V segment lost 1 base, leaving 2 bases of the junction unmatched. The CDR3 runs 13 residues. CDR3 nucleotide sequence: TGTGCCAGCAGCTTAGGAGGGGGCTATGAGCAGTTCTTC. It is translated as CASSLGGGYEQFF.